A single TCR beta chain is shown here with its context. The record originates from a study of blood T cell repertoires in COVID-19. About the study: Material from acute and convalescent COVID-19 was sourced from the United States, Italy and Spain. Nucleic acid was either cDNA or gDNA, and it came from T cells, B-cell-depleted T cells, or PBMCs.

Authors' processing steps: By means of reference gene primer amplification, nucleated cell counts were estimated. This table comes from immunoSEQ multiplex PCR, and its TCRdb copy is limited to in-frame clones, with some not included. V and J calls plus clone size are reproduced from that table; the DNA served to infer D and trimming. The data contain approximately 140,000 clones, over 65% of them singletons. The sequence was collected from a man aged 65-85 years with acute or convalescent COVID-19. The source material was peripheral blood.

CDR3 DNA: TGTGCCATCAGTGGCGGGGACAGGGCCGACCTGAACACCGGGGAGCTGTTTTTT. Encoded protein: CAISGGDRADLNTGELFF. This sequence joins TRBV10-3 and TRBJ2-2, with 9 bases aligning to TRBD1. This CDR3 has 18 amino acids. From germline, CDR1 is ENHRY and CDR2 SYGVKD. With V trimmed by 4 bases and J by 1 base, 10 bases remained unmatched.